One sample yielded the 6 T cell receptor beta chains listed below, sequenced in a study of blood T cell repertoires in COVID-19 (TCRdb year 2020). The library was obtained by the immunoSEQ multiplex PCR assay. Entries here come from immuneACCESS through TCRdb and include only in-frame sequences with V and J called. Some clones fail to appear in such tables; in the studies checked, an unresolved V gene covers under half of the shortfall, and the cause of the remainder is unknown. For this sample the table gives over 200,000 clones, of which 75% to 90% were detected only once. The top ten clones comprise around 5.1% of the sample. The sequencing sample was made of peripheral blood. All receptors come from a human donor in a cohort sampled during active COVID-19.

The CDR3 nucleotides are TGTGCCAGCTCACAAGGACAGGTTAGCACAGATACGCAGTATTTT. Its translation: CASSQGQVSTDTQYF. The chain links TRBV18 to TRBJ2-3; 7 nucleotides match TRBD1. J gave up 0 bases and V 4 bases, and 4 bases lay outside the gene matches. Germline CDR1 KGHSH, CDR2 LQKENI. The CDR3 has 15 amino acids.

The chain couples TRBV30 to TRBJ2-3; TRBD1 matches at 9 bases. CDR1 is GTSNPN, CDR2 SVGIG, per germline (reference sequence). The CDR3 is 16 residues long. The V and J ends lost 6 bases and 2 bases, in that order; junction bases with no gene match: 12. This chain's CDR3 is CACRAGDRVFTDTQYF. CDR3 coding DNA: TGTGCCTGCCGCGCCGGGGACAGGGTCTTCACAGATACGCAGTATTTT.

This sequence joins TRBV30 and TRBJ2-1; D possibly corresponds to TRBD1 (6 bases). Germline CDR1 GTSNPN, CDR2 SVGIG (reference sequence). V lost 2 bases and J 2 bases, leaving 13 bases between the germline ends. This CDR3 contains 15 residues. The CDR3 DNA follows: TGTGCCTGGAGTCTCGACAGGTTAGCCTACAATGAGCAGTTCTTC. Residues: CAWSLDRLAYNEQFF.

The chain combines TRBV6-4 with TRBJ2-2, with a possible D match to TRBD1 (5 bases). Germline V gene lookup returns CDR1 MRHNA and CDR2 SNTAGT. V was clipped by 4 bases and J by 0 bases, with 12 bases between them. This CDR3 has 16 amino acids. The CDR3 here is CASSASDTSNTGELFF. CDR3 DNA: TGTGCCAGCAGTGCCTCGGACACCTCGAACACCGGGGAGCTGTTTTTT.

The V call is TRBV9, the J call TRBJ2-5; 10 nucleotides align to TRBD2. The CDR3 consists of 17 residues. From germline, CDR1 is SGDLS and CDR2 YYNGEE. V lost 0 bases, J lost 4 bases, and 9 bases stayed unmatched. Here the CDR3 reads CASSVAASGSGRETQYF. CDR3 coding DNA: TGTGCCAGCAGCGTAGCTGCTAGCGGGAGTGGGAGAGAGACCCAGTACTTC. Using reference TRBV9 and TRBJ2-5 for the parts outside the CDR3, the full variable domain is DSGVTQTPKHLITATGQRVTLRCSPRSGDLSVYWYQQSLDQGLQFLIQYYNGEERAKGNILERFSAQQFPDLHSELNLSSLELGDSALYFCASSVAASGSGRETQYFGPGTRLLVL.

The chain has TRBV4-1 and TRBJ2-3, with 8 bases lining up with TRBD1. The CDR3 runs 16 residues. Germline V gives CDR1 MGHRA, CDR2 YSYEKL. The V and J ends lost 5 bases and 4 bases, in that order; junction bases with no gene match: 11. CDR3 region: CASSARTGWNADTQYF. CDR3 in DNA: TGCGCCAGCAGCGCCCGGACAGGGTGGAACGCAGATACGCAGTATTTT.